These T cell receptor beta chains were read from a single sample in a study of CD8+CD57+ T cells in acquired aplastic anemia. One entry per CDR3 protein results from TCRdb running MiXCR on the reads. The sample contains approximately 50,000 distinct CDR3 sequences, around 73% of which appear only once. Sequencing input: sorted CD4+, CD8+, or CD8+CD57+ T cells (not recorded which) from PBMCs. The receptors come from a human donor in good health, serving as a control. The CDR3 runs from the conserved cysteine through the conserved F or W. D genes are given only for firm matches. The size entry is marked missing in some rows and otherwise reads once, few, many or a size class.

v_call,clone_size,j_call,d_call,cdr3_aa,cdr3_nt
TRBV9,large,TRBJ2-7,.,CASSVGTSTYEQYF,TGTGCCAGCAGCGTCGGGACCAGCACCTACGAGCAGTACTTC
TRBV7-2,.,TRBJ2-1,.,CASRARTYEQFF,TGTGCCAGCAGAGCCCGGACTTATGAGCAGTTCTTC
TRBV2,few,TRBJ1-6,.,CASKEQEGYNSPLHF,TGTGCCAGCAAGGAGCAGGAGGGCTATAATTCACCCCTCCACTTT
TRBV19,medium-sized,TRBJ2-3,.,CASSRSTSTDTQYF,TGTGCCAGTAGTCGGTCAACTAGCACAGATACGCAGTATTTT
TRBV2,.,TRBJ1-2,.,CASSPDNYGYTF,TGTGCCAGCAGTCCCGACAACTATGGCTACACCTTC
TRBV5-5,once,TRBJ2-7,TRBD2,CASSSRLAESYEQYF,TGTGCCAGCAGCTCCCGACTAGCGGAGTCCTACGAGCAGTACTTC
TRBV19,.,TRBJ2-1,TRBD2,CASSIGTSGRDNEQFF,TGTGCCAGTAGTATTGGTACTAGCGGGAGAGACAATGAGCAGTTCTTC
TRBV11-2,.,TRBJ2-7,TRBD2,CASSPRGGRSPVEQYF,TGTGCCAGCAGCCCCCGGGGCGGGAGATCGCCGGTCGAGCAGTACTTC
TRBV7-3,.,TRBJ2-1,.,CASSLRPHNEQFF,TGTGCCAGCAGCTTAAGGCCACACAATGAGCAGTTCTTC
TRBV2,.,TRBJ2-7,TRBD1,CASSNRGWEQYF,TGTGCCAGCAGTAACAGGGGTTGGGAGCAGTACTTC
TRBV2,.,TRBJ1-2,.,CASSLDSSSTF,TGTGCCAGCAGTCTGGACTCCTCCAGCACCTTC
TRBV14,.,TRBJ1-1,.,CASSEEGGTEAFF,TGTGCCAGCAGTGAAGAGGGGGGCACTGAAGCTTTCTTT
TRBV13,.,TRBJ2-7,TRBD1,CASSLKGQAYEQYF,TGTGCCAGCAGCTTAAAGGGACAGGCGTACGAGCAGTACTTC
TRBV7-2,.,TRBJ2-7,.,CASSLVDYEQYF,TGTGCCAGCAGCTTAGTAGATTACGAGCAGTACTTC
TRBV7-9,hyperexpanded,TRBJ2-1,.,CASSLAERLSSYNEQFF,TGTGCCAGCAGCTTAGCCGAGCGGTTAAGCTCCTACAATGAGCAGTTCTTC
TRBV19,.,TRBJ2-3,.,CASSIAADTQYF,TGTGCCAGTAGTATAGCAGCAGATACACAGTATTTT
TRBV7-9,.,TRBJ1-2,.,CASSFEEGHGYTF,TGTGCCAGCAGCTTTGAAGAGGGTCATGGCTACACCTTC
TRBV29-1,.,TRBJ1-2,.,CSVGMTNYGYTF,TGCAGCGTTGGGATGACTAACTATGGCTACACCTTC
TRBV10-3,.,TRBJ1-5,TRBD1,CAISMDRVGQPQHF,TGTGCCATCAGTATGGACAGGGTCGGTCAGCCCCAGCATTTT
TRBV20-1,.,TRBJ1-2,TRBD1,CSASGQGAGGYTF,TGCAGTGCTAGCGGACAGGGGGCGGGTGGCTACACCTTC
TRBV25-1,.,TRBJ1-5,.,CASSEYIRGQGNQPQHF,TGTGCCAGCAGTGAATATATTCGGGGGCAGGGCAATCAGCCCCAGCATTTT
TRBV2,few,TRBJ2-7,.,CASSPGQSYEQYF,TGTGCCAGCAGCCCTGGACAGTCCTACGAGCAGTACTTC
TRBV7-9,.,TRBJ2-5,.,CASSLEDTSLETQYF,TGTGCCAGCAGCTTAGAGGACACCTCCCTGGAGACCCAGTACTTC
TRBV7-3,.,TRBJ2-3,.,CASSSEANTQYF,TGTGCCAGCAGCTCGGAAGCCAATACGCAGTATTTT
TRBV19,.,TRBJ1-6,.,CASSNVNPSSYNSPLHF,TGTGCCAGTAGTAACGTGAATCCAAGCTCCTATAATTCACCCCTCCACTTT
TRBV24-1,.,TRBJ1-2,TRBD1,CATSGTGWGYTF,TGTGCCACCAGCGGGACAGGATGGGGCTACACCTTC
TRBV12-3/TRBV12-4,many,TRBJ1-1,.,CASSFGGARNTEAFF,TGTGCCAGCAGTTTCGGCGGCGCCCGGAACACTGAAGCTTTCTTT
TRBV2,.,TRBJ2-1,TRBD2,CASSLAGVGYEQFF,TGTGCCAGCTCACTAGCGGGGGTTGGATATGAGCAGTTCTTC
TRBV20-1,once,TRBJ1-2,.,CSVREGYGYTF,TGCAGTGTTAGGGAGGGGTATGGCTACACCTTC
TRBV6-5,many,TRBJ2-7,.,CASSYGGGEQYF,TGTGCCAGCAGTTACGGGGGCGGCGAGCAGTACTTC
TRBV15,few,TRBJ2-7,TRBD1,CATSREQGVHEQYF,TGTGCCACCAGCAGGGAACAGGGGGTCCACGAGCAGTACTTC
TRBV15,.,TRBJ2-7,TRBD1,CATSRGRPGQSSYEQYF,TGTGCCACCAGCAGAGGGAGGCCGGGACAGTCCTCCTACGAGCAGTACTTC
TRBV19,.,TRBJ1-5,.,CASSIISGRQPQHF,TGTGCCAGTAGTATAATTTCAGGGAGGCAGCCCCAGCATTTT
TRBV19,.,TRBJ2-1,TRBD2,CASTLAGGGNEQFF,TGTGCCAGTACGCTAGCGGGAGGGGGCAATGAGCAGTTCTTC
TRBV7-8,medium-sized,TRBJ2-7,.,CASSLTRGHEQYF,TGTGCCAGCAGCTTAACAAGGGGCCACGAGCAGTACTTC
TRBV9,once,TRBJ2-7,.,CASRSHSSSHEQYF,TGCGCCAGCAGGTCCCATTCATCCAGCCACGAGCAGTACTTC
TRBV20-1,.,TRBJ2-7,.,CASRQSGSYEQYF,TGTGCCAGCAGACAGTCGGGCTCCTACGAGCAGTACTTC
TRBV10-3,.,TRBJ1-2,.,CASTRGSGTYTF,TGTGCCAGCACTCGAGGATCGGGTACATACACCTTC
TRBV29-1,.,TRBJ2-7,TRBD1,CSVVGTGYEQYF,TGCAGCGTTGTCGGGACAGGATACGAGCAGTACTTC
TRBV24-1,.,TRBJ2-7,.,CATSDADRPYEQYF,TGTGCCACCAGTGATGCCGACAGGCCCTACGAGCAGTACTTC
TRBV2,.,TRBJ1-5,.,CASRAGSQPQHF,TGTGCCAGCAGAGCTGGTAGTCAGCCCCAGCATTTT
TRBV2,.,TRBJ2-3,TRBD2,CASSEAGGITDTQYF,TGTGCCAGCAGCGAGGCGGGGGGTATCACAGATACGCAGTATTTT
TRBV5-6,many,TRBJ2-1,TRBD1,CASSLDRGRNEQFF,TGTGCCAGCAGCTTGGACAGGGGAAGAAATGAGCAGTTCTTC
TRBV10-2,.,TRBJ2-7,.,CASGLSRYTLDEQYF,TGCGCCAGCGGACTTAGCCGGTACACGCTTGACGAGCAGTACTTC
TRBV14,many,TRBJ1-1,.,CASSIEYTEAFF,TGTGCCAGCAGTATTGAGTACACTGAAGCTTTCTTT
TRBV7-2,once,TRBJ2-7,TRBD2,CASSLQGLAYEQYF,TGTGCCAGCAGCTTACAGGGACTAGCCTACGAGCAGTACTTC
TRBV7-2,.,TRBJ1-5,.,CASSLGLAQPQHF,TGTGCCAGCAGCTTAGGTCTGGCTCAGCCCCAGCATTTT
TRBV15,.,TRBJ2-5,TRBD2,CATSIGGKETQYF,TGTGCCACCAGCATCGGGGGGAAAGAGACCCAGTACTTC
TRBV24-1,few,TRBJ2-3,TRBD2,CATGAGGVQYF,TGTGCCACCGGGGCGGGGGGGGTGCAGTATTTT
TRBV7-4,.,TRBJ1-5,.,CASNCNQPQHF,TGTGCCAGCAACTGCAATCAGCCCCAGCATTTT
TRBV10-3,.,TRBJ2-1,.,CAISGADNEQFF,TGTGCCATCAGCGGAGCGGACAATGAGCAGTTCTTC
TRBV7-8,.,TRBJ1-4,TRBD1,CASSTDRVEKLFF,TGTGCCAGCAGCACGGACAGGGTCGAAAAACTGTTTTTT
TRBV19,.,TRBJ1-4,.,CASRRTYATNEKLFF,TGTGCCAGTAGGCGGACATATGCAACTAATGAAAAACTGTTTTTT